What follows are 12 T cell receptor beta chains derived from one specimen sequenced in a study of blood T cell repertoires in COVID-19. The protocol was immunoSEQ multiplex PCR, while the TCRdb copy is restricted to in-frame clones and leaves out a portion. Of about 150,000 clones listed, about 88% are singletons. The material sequenced was peripheral blood. These receptors were obtained from an older woman with acute or convalescent COVID-19.

The V call is TRBV14, the J call TRBJ2-1; 9 nucleotides line up with TRBD2. The CDR3 is 15 residues long. V was pared by 1 base and J by 6 bases, with 4 bases of the junction left unmatched. Per germline, CDR1 SGHDN and CDR2 FVKESK. Here the CDR3 DNA reads TGTGCCAGCAGCCAAGCTGGGACTAGCCTCAATGAGCAGTTCTTC. Translation gives CASSQAGTSLNEQFF.

V and J are TRBV5-6 and TRBJ1-6; TRBD1 agrees at 8 bases. Germline CDR1 reads SGHDT; CDR2 reads YYEEEE. V shed 0 bases and J 7 bases; nucleotides not matched to a gene: 6. The CDR3 is 16 amino acids. The DNA of the CDR3 is TGTGCCAGCAGCTTGGGGACAGGGCTTGGCAATTCACCCCTCCACTTT. Translated: CASSLGTGLGNSPLHF. The whole variable domain, filled in from reference TRBV5-6 and TRBJ1-6, reads DAGVTQSPTHLIKTRGQQVTLRCSPKSGHDTVSWYQQALGQGPQFIFQYYEEEERQRGNFPDRFSGHQFPNYSSELNVNALLLGDSALYLCASSLGTGLGNSPLHFGNGTRLTVT.

This chain uses TRBV5-1 with TRBJ1-1, with a tentative D call TRBD1 (5 bases). The V end was cut by 4 bases, the J end by 1 base, with 8 bases between. The CDR3 covers 13 residues. Germline V gene sequence: CDR1 SGHRS, CDR2 YFSETQ. The CDR3 protein is CASSPTGNTEAFF. The CDR3 coding sequence is TGCGCCAGCAGCCCCACAGGGAACACTGAAGCTTTCTTT.

Turning to this clone: Germline is not matched at one junction end, which may reflect a read error. This sequence joins TRBV7-7 and TRBJ2-2, with 7 positions matching TRBD1. The CDR3 length is 15 residues. Germline V gene data show CDR1 as SSHAT and CDR2 as FNYEAQ (reference sequence). DNA for the CDR3: TGTGCTAGCAGCTCGCCCAGGGGGATTCCCGGGGAGCTGTTTTTT. Amino acids: CASSSPRGIPGELFF. The complete variable domain, with remaining parts taken from reference TRBV7-7 and TRBJ2-2, reads GAGVSQSPRYKVTKRGQDVTLRCDPISSHATLYWYQQALGQGPEFLTYFNYEAQPDKSGLPSDRFSAERPEGSISTLTIQRTEQRDSAMYRCASSSPRGIPGELFFGEGSRLTVL.

This clone has a single count. CDR3 DNA sequence: TGTGCCAGCACCCCTTGGGTCGGGACAGGTAATTCACCCCTCCACTTT. Its protein is CASTPWVGTGNSPLHF. The chain uses TRBV28 and TRBJ1-6; 8 bases are shared with TRBD1. The CDR3 is 16 residues long. The ends lost 7 bases at V and 6 bases at J; junction bases unmatched: 11. Looked up from germline, CDR1 is MDHEN and CDR2 is SYDVKM. Combining the CDR3 with reference TRBV28 and TRBJ1-6 gives the whole variable domain DVKVTQSSRYLVKRTGEKVFLECVQDMDHENMFWYRQDPGLGLRLIYFSYDVKMKEKGDIPEGYSVSREKKERFSLILESASTNQTSMYLCASTPWVGTGNSPLHFGNGTRLTVT.

The V gene is TRBV5-5, the J gene TRBJ2-5, with 7 bases matching TRBD1. Trimming at V came to 0 bases and at J to 4 bases, leaving 3 bases not matched to a gene. This CDR3 region has 14 residues. CDR1 is SGHKS and CDR2 is YYEKEE in the germline V gene (reference sequence). In DNA, the CDR3 is TGTGCCAGCAGCTTGGCAAGGGGGCCAGAGACCCAGTACTTC. This encodes CASSLARGPETQYF.

The genes are TRBV19 and TRBJ2-3; TRBD1 matches at 10 bases. With V trimmed by 4 bases and J by 4 bases, 8 bases remained unmatched. Germline V lookup: CDR1 LNHDA, CDR2 SQIVND (reference sequence). This CDR3 region has 16 residues. CDR3 sequence: CASSRGDRGGADTQYF. CDR3 nucleotides: TGTGCCAGTAGTAGGGGGGACAGGGGCGGGGCAGATACGCAGTATTTT. Complete variable domain (other parts from reference TRBV19 and TRBJ2-3): DGGITQSPKYLFRKEGQNVTLSCEQNLNHDAMYWYRQDPGQGLRLIYYSQIVNDFQKGDIAEGYSVSREKKESFPLTVTSAQKNPTAFYLCASSRGDRGGADTQYFGPGTRLTVL.

The rearrangement links TRBV2 to TRBJ1-1; possible D gene TRBD1, 5 bases. V was shortened by 5 bases and J by 1 base, with 14 bases between the two germline ends. In germline, CDR1 is SNHLY, CDR2 FYNNEI. The CDR3 covers 15 residues. The CDR3, as DNA: TGTGCCAGCAGTTTTGGGGGGGGAGGGAACACTGAAGCTTTCTTT. Protein product: CASSFGGGGNTEAFF.

The rearrangement joins TRBV5-6 to TRBJ1-2; weak D call: TRBD1 (6 bases). Trimming cost V 1 base and J 7 bases, with 11 bases left between them. The CDR3 length is 13 residues. From germline, CDR1 is SGHDT and CDR2 YYEEEE. The CDR3 reads CASSLRGASGYTF. CDR3 nucleotides: TGTGCCAGCAGCTTGCGGGGGGCCTCTGGCTACACCTTC.

This clone came up a few times. The chain combines TRBV29-1 with TRBJ2-3; D unclear. V was cut by 2 bases and J by 2 bases, with 5 bases left in between. The CDR3 has 12 residues. Germline V gives CDR1 SQVTM, CDR2 ANQGSEA. This CDR3 reads CSVESPTDTQYF. CDR3 coding DNA: TGCAGCGTTGAAAGCCCCACAGATACGCAGTATTTT.

The gene calls are TRBV6-1 and TRBJ1-5; a weak D match, TRBD1 (5 bases). Deletions cut 3 bases from V and 0 bases from J, with 9 bases between. The CDR3 is 15 amino acids. Germline V gene sequence: CDR1 MNHNS, CDR2 SASEGT. As DNA, the CDR3 is TGTGCCAGCAGTGATCTGGACACTAGCAATCAGCCCCAGCATTTT. It codes for CASSDLDTSNQPQHF.

The rearrangement joins TRBV4-1 to TRBJ2-6; 8 nucleotides align to TRBD1. This CDR3 region has 17 residues. V dropped 3 bases and J dropped 0; count of bases not matched to a gene: 4. In germline, CDR1 is MGHRA, CDR2 YSYEKL. In DNA, the CDR3 is TGCGCCAGCAGCCATGGACAGGGCATCTCTGGGGCCAACGTCCTGACTTTC. This encodes CASSHGQGISGANVLTF.